The present T cell receptor (beta chain) was sequenced within a study of T cell responses to AZD1222 COVID-19 vaccine. Data came from immunoSEQ multiplex PCR; TCRdb stores just in-frame clones and leaves some out. The table records about 150,000 clones, 90% to 95% of them present only once. The study, taken as a whole, reports: Only five or six AZD1222 recipients were seropositive at baseline.

Concerning this clone itself: As yet, its antigen is unknown.

This TCR was sampled from an adult who received the AZD1222 COVID-19 vaccine. Sequencing used peripheral blood, obtained 28 days after the second AZD1222 dose.

CDR3 in amino acids: CASSLVSYEQYF. Here the CDR3 DNA reads TGTGCCAGCAGCTTGGTATCCTACGAGCAGTACTTC. The V and J genes are TRBV5-4 and TRBJ2-7; D not resolved. Germline lookup yields CDR1 SGHNT and CDR2 YYREEE (reference sequence). The V end was cut by 0 bases, the J end by 1 base, with 2 bases between. The CDR3 spans 12 residues.